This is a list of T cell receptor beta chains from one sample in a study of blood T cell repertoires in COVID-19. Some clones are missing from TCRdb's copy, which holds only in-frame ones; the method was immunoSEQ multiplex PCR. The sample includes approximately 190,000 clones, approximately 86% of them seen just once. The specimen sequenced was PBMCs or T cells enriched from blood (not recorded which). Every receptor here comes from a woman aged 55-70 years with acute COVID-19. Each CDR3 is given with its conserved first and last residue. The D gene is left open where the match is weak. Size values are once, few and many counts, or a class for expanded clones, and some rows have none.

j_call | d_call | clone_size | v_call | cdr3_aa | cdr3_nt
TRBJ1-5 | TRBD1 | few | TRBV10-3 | CAISEGGQGNQPQHF | TGTGCCATCAGTGAGGGAGGACAGGGCAATCAGCCCCAGCATTTT
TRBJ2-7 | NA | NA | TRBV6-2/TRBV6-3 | CASSYPHGSYEQYF | TGTGCCAGCAGTTATCCTCACGGGAGCTACGAGCAGTACTTC
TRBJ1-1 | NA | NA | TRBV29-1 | CSTVKTTEAFF | TGCAGCACCGTCAAGACAACTGAAGCTTTCTTT
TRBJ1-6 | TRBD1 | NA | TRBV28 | CASSVTDRGGSPLHF | TGTGCCAGCAGTGTTACAGACAGGGGAGGATCACCCCTCCACTTT
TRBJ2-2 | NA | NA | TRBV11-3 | CASSTQVPTGELFF | TGTGCCAGCAGCACTCAGGTCCCCACCGGGGAGCTGTTTTTT
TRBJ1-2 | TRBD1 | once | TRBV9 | CASSVEGTVNYGYTF | TGTGCCAGCAGCGTAGAAGGGACAGTCAACTATGGCTACACCTTC
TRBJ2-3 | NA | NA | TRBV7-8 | CASSFSETDTQYF | TGTGCCAGCAGCTTCTCCGAGACAGATACGCAGTATTTT
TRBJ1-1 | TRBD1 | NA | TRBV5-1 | CASSLYSQGLTEAFF | TGCGCCAGCAGCTTGTATTCACAGGGGTTAACTGAAGCTTTCTTT
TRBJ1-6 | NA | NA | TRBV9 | CASSVVSGGGLNSPLHF | TGTGCCAGCAGCGTAGTCTCTGGGGGGGGGCTTAATTCACCCCTCCACTTT
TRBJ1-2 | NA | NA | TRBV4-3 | CASSQDERGGYYGYTF | TGCGCCAGCAGCCAAGATGAAAGGGGGGGGTACTATGGCTACACCTTC
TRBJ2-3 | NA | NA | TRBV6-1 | CASSEGGGRRTDTQYF | TGTGCCAGCAGTGAGGGGGGGGGCAGACGCACAGATACGCAGTATTTT
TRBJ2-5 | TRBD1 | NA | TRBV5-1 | CASSHTGGWEETQYF | TGCGCCAGCAGCCATACAGGGGGCTGGGAAGAGACCCAGTACTTC
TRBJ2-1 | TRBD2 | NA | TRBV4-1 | CASSLSPGLETEQFF | TGCGCCAGCAGCCTCTCCCCAGGACTAGAGACTGAGCAGTTCTTC
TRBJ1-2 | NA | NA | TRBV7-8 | CASSHMTGANYGYTF | TGTGCCAGCAGCCATATGACAGGAGCTAACTATGGCTACACCTTC
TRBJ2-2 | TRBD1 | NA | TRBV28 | CASSPPLAGGTGELFF | TGTGCCAGCAGTCCGCCCCTGGCAGGGGGCACCGGGGAGCTGTTTTTT
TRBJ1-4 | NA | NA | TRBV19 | CASSIGGANEKLFF | TGTGCCAGTAGTATAGGGGGGGCTAATGAAAAACTGTTTTTT
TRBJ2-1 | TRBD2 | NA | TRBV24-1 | CATRGGSYNEQFF | TGTGCCACCCGGGGGGGCTCCTACAATGAGCAGTTCTTC
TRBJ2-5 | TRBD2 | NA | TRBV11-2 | CASSPGTGGNMVWETQYF | TGTGCCAGCAGCCCCGGGACGGGGGGGAATATGGTGTGGGAGACCCAGTACTTC
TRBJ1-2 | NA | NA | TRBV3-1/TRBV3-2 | CASSQQYGYTF | TGTGCCAGCAGCCAACAATATGGCTACACCTTC
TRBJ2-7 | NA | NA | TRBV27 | CASSWAMAYEQYF | TGTGCCAGCAGTTGGGCCATGGCCTACGAGCAGTACTTC
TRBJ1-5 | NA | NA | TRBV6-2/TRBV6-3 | CASSSGPQHF | TGTGCCAGCAGTTCCGGGCCCCAGCATTTT
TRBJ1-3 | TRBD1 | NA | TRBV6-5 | CASIRDRGNTIYF | TGTGCCAGCATACGGGACAGGGGAAACACCATATATTTT
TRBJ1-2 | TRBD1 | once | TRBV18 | CASSPGLTAGGYNYGYTF | TGTGCCAGCTCACCCGGCTTAACGGCAGGGGGTTATAACTATGGCTACACCTTC
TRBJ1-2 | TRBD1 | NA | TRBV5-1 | CASSLGTGPYGYTF | TGCGCCAGCAGCTTGGGGACAGGGCCTTATGGCTACACCTTC
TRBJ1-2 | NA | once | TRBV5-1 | CASSLGRREVGYTF | TGCGCCAGCAGCTTGGGACGCAGGGAGGTTGGCTACACCTTC
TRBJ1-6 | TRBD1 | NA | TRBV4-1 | CASSQGRDRGSPLHF | TGCGCCAGCAGCCAAGGGCGGGACAGGGGTTCACCCCTCCACTTT
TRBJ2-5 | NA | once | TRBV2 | CASSNRVVLETQYF | TGTGCCAGCAGTAACAGGGTAGTCTTAGAGACCCAGTACTTC
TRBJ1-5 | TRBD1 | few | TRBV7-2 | CASSLRTGGGNQPQHF | TGTGCCAGCAGCCTCCGGACAGGGGGCGGAAATCAGCCCCAGCATTTT
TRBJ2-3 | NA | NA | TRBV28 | CASSSGFRDTQYF | TGTGCCAGCAGTTCAGGGTTTCGAGATACGCAGTATTTT
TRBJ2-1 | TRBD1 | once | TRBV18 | CASSPNRGTYNEQFF | TGTGCCAGCTCACCTAACAGGGGAACGTACAATGAGCAGTTCTTC
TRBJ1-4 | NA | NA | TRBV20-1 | CSARWGGKLFF | TGCAGTGCTAGGTGGGGGGGAAAACTGTTTTTT
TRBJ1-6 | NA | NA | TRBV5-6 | CASSAGLVGSPLHF | TGTGCCAGCAGCGCAGGACTGGTGGGTTCACCCCTCCACTTT
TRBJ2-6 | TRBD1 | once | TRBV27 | CASTNSGQGYSGANVLTF | TGTGCCAGCACTAATTCGGGACAGGGATATTCTGGGGCCAACGTCCTGACTTTC
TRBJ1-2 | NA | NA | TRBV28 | CASSFGGNYGYTF | TGTGCCAGCAGTTTCGGGGGAAACTATGGCTACACCTTC
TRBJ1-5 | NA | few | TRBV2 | CASSSYLSGGNQPQHF | TGTGCCAGCAGCAGCTATCTTTCGGGGGGCAATCAGCCCCAGCATTTT
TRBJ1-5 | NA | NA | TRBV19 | CASSLTGLRQAQHF | TGTGCCAGTAGTCTTACTGGGTTGAGACAGGCCCAGCATTTT
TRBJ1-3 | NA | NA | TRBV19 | CASTYGALGGNTIYF | TGTGCCAGTACCTATGGGGCCTTAGGGGGAAACACCATATATTTT
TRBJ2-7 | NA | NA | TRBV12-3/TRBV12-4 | CASSRGSGYEQYF | TGTGCCAGCAGTCGAGGGTCAGGCTACGAGCAGTACTTC
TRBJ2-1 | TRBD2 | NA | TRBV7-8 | CASSLVSLSGGAVEQFF | TGTGCCAGCAGCTTAGTTTCCCTTAGCGGGGGGGCGGTTGAGCAGTTCTTC
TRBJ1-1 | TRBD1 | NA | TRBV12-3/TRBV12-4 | CASSPGDRAVAFF | TGTGCCAGCAGCCCAGGAGACAGGGCCGTTGCTTTCTTT
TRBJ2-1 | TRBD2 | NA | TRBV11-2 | CASSPGVAGGNEQFF | TGTGCCAGCAGCCCGGGGGTAGCGGGAGGCAATGAGCAGTTCTTC
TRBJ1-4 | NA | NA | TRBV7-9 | CASSDHLQGRGNEKLFF | TGTGCCAGCAGCGATCACCTCCAGGGACGGGGGAATGAAAAACTGTTTTTT
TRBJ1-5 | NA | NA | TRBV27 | CASSWTRNQPQHF | TGTGCCAGCAGTTGGACACGCAATCAGCCCCAGCATTTT
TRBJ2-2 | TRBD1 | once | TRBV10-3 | CAISETRGQNTGELFF | TGTGCCATCAGTGAGACGAGGGGGCAAAACACCGGGGAGCTGTTTTTT
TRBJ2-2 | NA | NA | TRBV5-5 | CASSQKFTGELFF | TGTGCCAGCAGCCAGAAATTCACCGGGGAGCTGTTTTTT
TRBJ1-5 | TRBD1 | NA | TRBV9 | CASSASTGVQPQHF | TGTGCCAGCAGCGCCTCGACAGGGGTTCAGCCCCAGCATTTT
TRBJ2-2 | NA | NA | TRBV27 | CASQSGPFTGELFF | TGTGCCAGCCAGAGCGGGCCCTTCACCGGGGAGCTGTTTTTT